The T cell receptor beta chain described here comes from a study of CXCR3-negative and CXCR3-positive naive CD8 T cells. Study outcomes and limitations: Both naive subsets showed comparably high diversity, and memory CD8+ cells showed much lower diversity. Naive CXCR3-positive and CXCR3-negative cells shared similar TRBV-TRBJ usage, unlike memory cells.

In the case of this clonotype: Its antigen is unidentified.

The length of the CDR3 is 16 residues. Germline V CDR1 and CDR2: MDHEN, SYDVKM. UMI-labeled 5' RACE yielded the TRB cDNA libraries. With the 5' RACE reads reprocessed, TCRdb shows one record per CDR3 protein and no DNA. The specimen's table records just under 45,000 distinct CDR3 sequences. This rearrangement joins TRBV28 to TRBJ1-4; TCRdb calls TRBD1, which cannot be checked without DNA. The sequence derives from a human donor in good health. Some clones in this sample may be carry-over from other donors' samples. Sequencing input: memory CD8+ T cells from blood. CDR3 region: CASSQYRTGGTEKLFF.